This entry is about one T cell receptor beta chain. Produced via immunoSEQ multiplex PCR; TCRdb's table is partial and in-frame only. The table records 150,000 to 200,000 clones, 85% to 95% of them present only once. The data are from a study of blood T cell repertoires in COVID-19. The CDR3 sequence is 15 residues long. The germline V gene encodes CDR1 KGHSH and CDR2 LQKENI. Trimming cost V 1 base and J 4 bases; bases outside gene matches: 3. V gene TRBV18 combines with J gene TRBJ2-1; 8 nucleotides match TRBD1. Sequencing was done on a sample of peripheral blood. The clonotype originates from a woman aged 50 to 65 with acute or convalescent COVID-19. CDR3 loop: CASSPRRQGYNEQFF. The CDR3 DNA is TGTGCCAGCTCACCACGACGACAGGGGTACAATGAGCAGTTCTTC.